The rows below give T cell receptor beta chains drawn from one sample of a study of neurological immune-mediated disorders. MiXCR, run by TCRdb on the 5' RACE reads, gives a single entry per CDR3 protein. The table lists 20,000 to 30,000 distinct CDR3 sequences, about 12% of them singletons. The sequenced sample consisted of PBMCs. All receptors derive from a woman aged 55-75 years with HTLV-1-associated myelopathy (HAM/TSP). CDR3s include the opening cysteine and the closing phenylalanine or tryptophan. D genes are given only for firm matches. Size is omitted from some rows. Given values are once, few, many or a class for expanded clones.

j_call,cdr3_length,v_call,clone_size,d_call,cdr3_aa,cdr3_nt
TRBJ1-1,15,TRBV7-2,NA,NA,CASSLKLSKNTEAFF,TGTGCCAGCAGCCTAAAACTTTCGAAGAACACTGAAGCTTTCTTT
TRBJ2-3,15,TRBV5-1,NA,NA,CASSCTLGGADTQYF,TGCGCCAGCAGCTGTACGCTGGGAGGAGCAGATACGCAGTATTTT
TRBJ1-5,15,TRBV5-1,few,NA,CASSFRGEGNQPQHF,TGCGCCAGCAGCTTTCGGGGGGAGGGCAATCAGCCCCAGCATTTT
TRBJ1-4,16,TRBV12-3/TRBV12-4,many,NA,CASSPIGGDTNEKLFF,TGTGCCAGCAGCCCAATAGGGGGAGATACTAATGAAAAACTGTTTTTT
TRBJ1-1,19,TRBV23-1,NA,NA,CASSPPPSLGHPMNTEAFF,TGCGCCAGCAGTCCACCTCCCTCTTTGGGACACCCTATGAACACTGAAGCTTTCTTT
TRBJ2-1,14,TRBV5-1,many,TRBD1,CASRSQGAYNEQFF,TGCGCCAGCAGGAGCCAGGGGGCCTACAATGAGCAGTTCTTC
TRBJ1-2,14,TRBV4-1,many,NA,CASSPTEHNYGYTF,TGCGCCAGCAGCCCGACAGAGCACAACTATGGCTACACCTTC
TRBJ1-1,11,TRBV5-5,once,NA,CVSSLEGGAFF,TGTGTCAGCAGCTTGGAGGGGGGGGCTTTCTTT
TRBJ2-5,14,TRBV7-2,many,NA,CASSPKGSGETQYF,TGTGCCAGCAGCCCAAAGGGTAGTGGAGAGACCCAGTACTTC
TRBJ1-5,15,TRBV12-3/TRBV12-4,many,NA,CASSLASSRNQPQHF,TGTGCCAGCAGTTTAGCCTCTAGCAGGAATCAGCCCCAGCATTTT
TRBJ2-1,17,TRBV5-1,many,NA,CASSLHPEGGEYNEQFF,TGCGCCAGCAGCTTGCACCCGGAGGGGGGAGAATACAATGAGCAGTTCTTC
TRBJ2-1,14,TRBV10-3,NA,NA,CAISEGSPQDEQFF,TGTGCCATCAGTGAAGGCAGCCCCCAGGATGAGCAGTTCTTC
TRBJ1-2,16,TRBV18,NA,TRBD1,CASSGLGQAARDGYTF,TGTGCCAGCTCAGGCCTGGGACAGGCGGCCCGGGATGGCTACACCTTC
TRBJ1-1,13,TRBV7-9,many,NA,CASSFTGSTEAFF,TGTGCCAGCAGCTTCACGGGGAGTACTGAAGCTTTCTTT
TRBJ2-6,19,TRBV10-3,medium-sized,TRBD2,CAISESEGAGLSGANVLTF,TGTGCCATCAGTGAGTCAGAGGGAGCGGGACTCTCTGGGGCCAACGTCCTGACTTTC
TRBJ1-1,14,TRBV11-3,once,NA,CASSLVQRNTEAFF,TGTGCCAGCAGCTTAGTTCAGAGGAACACTGAAGCTTTCTTT
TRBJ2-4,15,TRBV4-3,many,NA,CASSQDRGSENIQYF,TGCGCCAGCAGCCAAGACAGGGGAAGCGAAAACATTCAGTACTTC
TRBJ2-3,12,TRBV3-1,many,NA,CASSPEANTQYF,TGTGCCAGCAGCCCAGAGGCGAATACGCAGTATTTT
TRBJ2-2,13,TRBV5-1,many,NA,CASSLRDTGELFF,TGCGCCAGCAGCTTGCGCGACACCGGGGAGCTGTTTTTT
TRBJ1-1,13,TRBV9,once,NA,CANSLGGGTEAFF,TGTGCCAACAGCCTAGGAGGAGGGACTGAAGCTTTCTTT
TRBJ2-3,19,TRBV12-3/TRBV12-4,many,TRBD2,CASSSRLAGDLTSTDTQYF,TGTGCCAGCAGTTCACGACTAGCGGGAGATCTGACTAGCACAGATACGCAGTATTTT
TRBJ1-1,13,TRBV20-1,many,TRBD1,CSAHKTGATEAFF,TGCAGTGCTCACAAGACAGGGGCTACTGAAGCTTTCTTT
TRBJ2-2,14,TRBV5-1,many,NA,CASKDGGNTGELFF,TGCGCCAGCAAGGACGGGGGCAACACCGGGGAGCTGTTTTTT
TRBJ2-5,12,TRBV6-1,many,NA,CASSRDDWTQYF,TGTGCCAGCAGTAGGGACGATTGGACCCAGTACTTC
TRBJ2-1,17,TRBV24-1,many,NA,CATSDSQGHLSYNEQFF,TGTGCCACCAGTGATAGTCAGGGACACCTCTCCTACAATGAGCAGTTCTTC
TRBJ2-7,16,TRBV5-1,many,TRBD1,CASRISTGFFSYEQYF,TGCGCCAGCAGAATCTCGACAGGGTTTTTTTCCTACGAGCAGTACTTC
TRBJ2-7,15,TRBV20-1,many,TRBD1,CSARAGTGGTDEQYF,TGCAGTGCTAGGGCAGGGACAGGGGGGACGGACGAGCAGTACTTC
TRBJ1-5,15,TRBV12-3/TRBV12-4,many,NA,CASSLGRGTNQPQHF,TGTGCCAGCAGTTTAGGCAGGGGCACGAATCAGCCCCAGCATTTT
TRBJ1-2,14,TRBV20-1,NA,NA,CSAEPGQANYGYTF,TGCAGTGCTGAACCAGGACAAGCTAACTATGGCTACACCTTC
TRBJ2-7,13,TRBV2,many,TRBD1,CASGGQGTYEQYF,TGTGCCAGCGGCGGACAGGGTACCTACGAGCAGTACTTC
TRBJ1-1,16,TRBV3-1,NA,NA,CARGPGVQGLATEAFF,TGTGCCAGAGGCCCAGGGGTCCAGGGGCTGGCCACTGAAGCTTTCTTT
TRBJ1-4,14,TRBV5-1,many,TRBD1,CASSMAGGNEKLFF,TGCGCCAGCAGCATGGCAGGGGGTAACGAAAAACTGTTTTTT
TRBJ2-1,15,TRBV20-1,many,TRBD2,CSASEGLAAYNEQFF,TGCAGTGCTAGTGAGGGTCTAGCGGCCTACAATGAGCAGTTCTTC
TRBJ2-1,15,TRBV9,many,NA,CASSVVARGYNEQFF,TGTGCCAGCAGCGTAGTCGCCAGGGGCTACAATGAGCAGTTCTTC
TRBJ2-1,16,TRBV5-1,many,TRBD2,CASRLSTSGGRVEQFF,TGCGCCAGCAGACTATCGACTAGCGGGGGGCGTGTTGAGCAGTTCTTC
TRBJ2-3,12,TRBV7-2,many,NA,CASSPGADTQYF,TGTGCCAGCAGCCCAGGGGCAGATACGCAGTATTTT
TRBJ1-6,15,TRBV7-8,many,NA,CASSLLEGYNSPLHF,TGTGCCAGCAGCCTCTTGGAAGGATATAATTCACCCCTCCACTTT
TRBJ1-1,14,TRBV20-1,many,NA,CSASGQGTHTEAFF,TGCAGTGCTAGCGGTCAGGGTACGCACACTGAAGCTTTCTTT
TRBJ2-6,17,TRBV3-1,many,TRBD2,CASSPIAGPSGANVLTF,TGTGCCAGCAGCCCTATAGCGGGCCCCTCTGGGGCCAACGTCCTGACTTTC
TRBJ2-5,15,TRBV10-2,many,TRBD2,CASSDPAGEGETQYF,TGCGCCAGCAGTGACCCAGCGGGAGAGGGAGAGACCCAGTACTTC
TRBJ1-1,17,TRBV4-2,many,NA,CASSQGPQAGQNTEAFF,TGTGCCAGCAGCCAAGGCCCTCAGGCAGGTCAGAACACTGAAGCTTTCTTT
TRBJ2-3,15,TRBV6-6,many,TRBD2,CASSRTSGGTDTQYF,TGTGCCAGCAGTCGGACTAGCGGGGGCACAGATACGCAGTATTTT
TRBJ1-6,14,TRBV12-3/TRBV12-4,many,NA,CASSQGTWNSPLHF,TGTGCCAGCAGTCAGGGGACCTGGAATTCACCCCTCCACTTT
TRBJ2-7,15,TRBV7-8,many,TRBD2,CASSLTQGGTYEQYF,TGTGCCAGCAGCCTAACCCAGGGAGGGACCTACGAGCAGTACTTC
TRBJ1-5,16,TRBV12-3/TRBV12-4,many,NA,CASSFRGGRRNQPQHF,TGTGCCAGCAGTTTTAGGGGGGGTCGGCGCAATCAGCCCCAGCATTTT
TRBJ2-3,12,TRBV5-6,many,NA,CASSLNTDTQYF,TGTGCCAGCAGCCTAAACACAGATACGCAGTATTTT
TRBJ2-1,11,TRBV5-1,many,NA,CASSLLYEQFF,TGCGCCAGCAGCTTGTTATATGAGCAGTTCTTC
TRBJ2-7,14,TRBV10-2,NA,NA,CASTTGWGDYEQYF,TGCGCCAGCACCACCGGGTGGGGGGACTACGAGCAGTACTTC
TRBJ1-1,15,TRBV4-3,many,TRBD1,CASSPGTGRYTEAFF,TGCGCCAGCAGCCCCGGGACAGGGAGATACACTGAAGCTTTCTTT
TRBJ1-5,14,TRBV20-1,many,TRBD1,CSAAGQGDNQPQHF,TGCAGTGCTGCGGGACAGGGGGATAATCAGCCCCAGCATTTT
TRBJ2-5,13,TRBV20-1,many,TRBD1,CSASPTGVETQYF,TGCAGTGCTTCCCCAACAGGGGTCGAGACCCAGTACTTC
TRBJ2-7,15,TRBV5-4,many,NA,CASSTPGQTSYEQYF,TGTGCCAGCAGCACCCCAGGCCAGACCTCCTACGAGCAGTACTTC
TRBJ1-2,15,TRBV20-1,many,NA,CSARPGTVPVYGYTF,TGCAGTGCTAGACCTGGAACGGTCCCCGTCTATGGCTACACCTTC
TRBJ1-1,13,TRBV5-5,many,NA,CASSNHLNTEAFF,TGTGCCAGCAGCAACCATCTGAACACTGAAGCTTTCTTT
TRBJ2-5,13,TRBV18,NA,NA,CASSPGYQETQYF,TGTGCCAGCTCACCAGGGTACCAAGAGACCCAGTACTTC
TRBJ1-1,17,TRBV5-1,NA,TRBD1,CASSLEGQGEVDTEAFF,TGCGCCAGCAGCTTGGAGGGACAGGGAGAAGTGGACACTGAAGCTTTCTTT
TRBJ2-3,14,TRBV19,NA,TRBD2,CASSPGLGTDTQYF,TGTGCCAGTAGTCCAGGACTAGGAACAGATACGCAGTATTTT